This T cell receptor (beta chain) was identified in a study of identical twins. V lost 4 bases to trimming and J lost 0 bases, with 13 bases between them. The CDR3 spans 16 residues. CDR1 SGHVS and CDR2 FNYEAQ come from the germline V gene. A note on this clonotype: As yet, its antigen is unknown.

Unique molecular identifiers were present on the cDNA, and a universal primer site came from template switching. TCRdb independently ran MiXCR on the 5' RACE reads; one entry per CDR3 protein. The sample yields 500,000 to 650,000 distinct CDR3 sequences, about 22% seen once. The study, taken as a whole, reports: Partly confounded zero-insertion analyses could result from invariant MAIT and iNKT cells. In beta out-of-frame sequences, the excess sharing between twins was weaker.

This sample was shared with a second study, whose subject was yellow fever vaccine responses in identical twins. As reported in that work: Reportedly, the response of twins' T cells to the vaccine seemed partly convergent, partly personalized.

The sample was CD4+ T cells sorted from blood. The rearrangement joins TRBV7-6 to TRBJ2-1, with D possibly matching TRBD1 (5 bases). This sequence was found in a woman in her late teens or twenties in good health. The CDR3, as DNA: TGTGCCAGCAGCTCACAGGTCAGCAGCTCCTACAATGAGCAGTTCTTC. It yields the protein CASSSQVSSSYNEQFF.